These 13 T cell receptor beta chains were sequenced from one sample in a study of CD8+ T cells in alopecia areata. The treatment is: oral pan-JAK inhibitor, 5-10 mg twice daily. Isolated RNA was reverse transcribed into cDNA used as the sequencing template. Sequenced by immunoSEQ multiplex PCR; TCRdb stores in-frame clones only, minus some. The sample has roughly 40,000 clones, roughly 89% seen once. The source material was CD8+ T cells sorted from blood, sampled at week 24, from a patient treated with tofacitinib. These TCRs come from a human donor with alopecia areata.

In nucleotides, the CDR3 is TGTGCCAGCAGTCAACCTGGACATAATGAGCAGTTCTTC. As protein: CASSQPGHNEQFF. The rearrangement links TRBV28 to TRBJ2-1, with D tentatively TRBD1 (5 bases). This CDR3 has 13 residues. V lost 5 bases and J lost 7, with 12 bases in between. Per the germline V gene, CDR1 is MDHEN and CDR2 is SYDVKM.

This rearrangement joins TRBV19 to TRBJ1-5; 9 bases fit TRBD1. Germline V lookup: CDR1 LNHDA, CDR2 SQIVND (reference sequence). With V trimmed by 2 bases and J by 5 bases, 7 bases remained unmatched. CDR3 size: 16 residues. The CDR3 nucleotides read TGTGCCAGTAGTATATCCGGGACAGGGTCCCATCAGCCCCAGCATTTT. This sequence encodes CASSISGTGSHQPQHF.

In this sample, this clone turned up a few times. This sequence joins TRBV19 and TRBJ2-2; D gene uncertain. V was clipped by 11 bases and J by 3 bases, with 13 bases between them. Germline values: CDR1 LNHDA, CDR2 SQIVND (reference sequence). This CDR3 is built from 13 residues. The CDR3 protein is CAAQGYYTGELFF. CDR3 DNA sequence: TGTGCCGCCCAAGGGTATTACACCGGGGAGCTGTTTTTT.

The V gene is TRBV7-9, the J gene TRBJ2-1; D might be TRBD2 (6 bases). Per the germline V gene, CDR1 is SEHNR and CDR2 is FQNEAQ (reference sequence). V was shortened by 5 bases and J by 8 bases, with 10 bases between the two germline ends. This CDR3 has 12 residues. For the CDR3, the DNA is TGTGCCAGCAGCCCTAGCGTGGATGAGCAGTTCTTC. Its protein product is CASSPSVDEQFF.

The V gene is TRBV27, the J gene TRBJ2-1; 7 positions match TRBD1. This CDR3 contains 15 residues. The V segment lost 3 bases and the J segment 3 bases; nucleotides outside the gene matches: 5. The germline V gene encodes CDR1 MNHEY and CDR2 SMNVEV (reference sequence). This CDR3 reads CASSFPGQNYNEQFF. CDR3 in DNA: TGTGCCAGCAGTTTTCCGGGACAGAACTACAATGAGCAGTTCTTC.

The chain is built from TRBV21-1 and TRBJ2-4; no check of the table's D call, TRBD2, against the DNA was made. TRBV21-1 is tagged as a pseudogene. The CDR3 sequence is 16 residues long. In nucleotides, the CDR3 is TGTGCCAGCAGCAAAGTGCGGGGGACCTCCAAAAACATTCAGTACTTC. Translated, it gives CASSKVRGTSKNIQYF.

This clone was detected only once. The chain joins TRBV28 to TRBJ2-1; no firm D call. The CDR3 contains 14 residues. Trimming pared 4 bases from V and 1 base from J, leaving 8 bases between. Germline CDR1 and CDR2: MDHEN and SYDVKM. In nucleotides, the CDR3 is TGTGCCAGCAGTTCCCGTGGTTCCTACAATGAGCAGTTCTTC. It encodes CASSSRGSYNEQFF.

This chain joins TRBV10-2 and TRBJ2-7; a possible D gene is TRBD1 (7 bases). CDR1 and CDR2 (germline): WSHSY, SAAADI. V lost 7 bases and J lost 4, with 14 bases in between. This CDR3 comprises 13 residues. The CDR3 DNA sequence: TGCGCCAGCATTTTCGCAGGGGGGTACGAGCAGTACTTC. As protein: CASIFAGGYEQYF.

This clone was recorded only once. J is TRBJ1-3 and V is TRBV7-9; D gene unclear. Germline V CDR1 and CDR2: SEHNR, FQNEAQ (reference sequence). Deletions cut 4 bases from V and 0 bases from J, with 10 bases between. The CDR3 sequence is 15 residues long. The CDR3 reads CASSYPSHSGNTIYF. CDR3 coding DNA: TGTGCCAGCAGCTATCCAAGCCACTCTGGAAACACCATATATTTT.

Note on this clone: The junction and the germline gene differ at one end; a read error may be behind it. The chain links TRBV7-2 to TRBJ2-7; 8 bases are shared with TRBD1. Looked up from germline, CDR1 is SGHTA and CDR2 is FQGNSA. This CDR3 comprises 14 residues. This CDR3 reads CASSQGQAAYEQYF. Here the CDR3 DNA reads TGTGCCAGCAGTCAGGGACAGGCAGCCTACGAACAGTACTTC.

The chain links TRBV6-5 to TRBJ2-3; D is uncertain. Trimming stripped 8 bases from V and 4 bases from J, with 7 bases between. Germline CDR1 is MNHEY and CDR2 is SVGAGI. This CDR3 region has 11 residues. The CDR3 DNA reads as TGTGCCAGCGGATCCCCAGATACGCAGTATTTT. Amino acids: CASGSPDTQYF.

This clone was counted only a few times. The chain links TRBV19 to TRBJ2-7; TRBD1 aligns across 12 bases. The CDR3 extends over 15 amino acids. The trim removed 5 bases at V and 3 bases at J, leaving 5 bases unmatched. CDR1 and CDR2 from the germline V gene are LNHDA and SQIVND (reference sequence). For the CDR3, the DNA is TGTGCCAGTAGTCCCGGGACAGGGGGCGTCTACGAGCAGTACTTC. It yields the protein CASSPGTGGVYEQYF.

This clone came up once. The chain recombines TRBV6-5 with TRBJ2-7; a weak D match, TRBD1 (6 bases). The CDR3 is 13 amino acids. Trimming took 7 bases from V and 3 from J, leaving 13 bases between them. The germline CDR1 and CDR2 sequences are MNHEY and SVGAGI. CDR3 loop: CASMVPGVYEQYF. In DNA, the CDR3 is TGTGCCAGCATGGTCCCAGGGGTCTACGAGCAGTACTTC.